The clone carrying this TCR beta chain was detected many times. The library was built from about 400 ng RNA with molecular barcoded adaptors for alpha/delta and beta/gamma chains. TCRdb re-called the reads with MiXCR, one entry per CDR3 protein. The table includes over 35,000 distinct CDR3 sequences, under 15% detected once. The V and J ends lost 5 bases and 0 bases, in that order; junction bases with no gene match: 4. Germline V gene sequence: CDR1 MDHEN, CDR2 SYDVKM. The CDR3 loop spans 16 amino acids. This entry comes from a study of read filtering for tumor transcriptome and immune sequencing. Sample: a population of CD138-negative cells sorted from bone marrow. The sequence was obtained from a donor at least 40 years old with multiple myeloma. The rearrangement uses TRBV28 and TRBJ1-5, with 10 bases lining up with TRBD1. DNA for the CDR3: TGTGCCAGCAGTCGCCGGGACAGGGGTAGCAATCAGCCCCAGCATTTT. Translation: CASSRRDRGSNQPQHF.